The TCR beta chain under discussion was sequenced for a study of blood T cell repertoires in COVID-19. All enrollees were about 18 to 90 years old and from about 24 US areas. Assay used: immunoSEQ multiplex PCR; TCRdb lists only in-frame clones, some missing. This sample has some 270,000 clones; 90% occur once, and the top ten carry roughly 4.3%. The CDR3 is made up of 14 amino acids. Germline V gene data show CDR1 as MNHEY and CDR2 as SMNVEV (reference sequence). The V and J ends lost 4 bases and 8 bases, in that order; junction bases with no gene match: 9. The chain carries TRBV27 and TRBJ1-2, with 8 bases matching TRBD1. The receptor comes from a woman younger than 45 with acute COVID-19. The sequenced sample was PBMCs or T cells enriched from blood (not recorded which). The DNA of the CDR3 is TGTGCCAGCAGTTCAGGACAGGGAGTCATAGGCTACACCTTC. This codes for CASSSGQGVIGYTF.